The 11 T cell receptor beta chains reported below all come from one sample, sequenced in a study of identical twins. Each CDR3 protein is one row after TCRdb ran MiXCR on the 5' RACE reads. The table shows hundreds of thousands of distinct CDR3 sequences, with 8.5% to 9.5% occurring only once. Another study also made use of these data, one on yellow fever vaccine responses in identical twins.

The sequenced sample consisted of CD8+ T cells sorted from blood. These receptors originate from a woman between 18 and 29 years old in good health.

The rearrangement uses TRBV7-6 and TRBJ2-2, with 8 bases aligning to TRBD1. Germline V lookup: CDR1 SGHVS, CDR2 FNYEAQ. The CDR3 runs 16 residues. After removal of 5 bases from V and 5 bases from J, the junction contained 10 bases not matched to a gene. The CDR3 protein is CASSQDRVIYTGELFF. For the CDR3, the DNA is TGTGCCAGCAGCCAGGACAGGGTGATTTATACCGGGGAGCTGTTTTTT.

The sample holds many counts of this clonotype. The chain has TRBV28 and TRBJ2-1; TRBD2 agrees at 16 bases. With 5 bases clipped from V and 2 bases from J, the junction kept 9 bases outside the gene matches. The germline CDR1 and CDR2 sequences are MDHEN and SYDVKM. The CDR3 contains 19 residues. The DNA for the CDR3 is TGTGCCAGCAGTGCTTTACCGGGACTAGCGGGGGGGCCCTACAATGAGCAGTTCTTC. The encoded protein is CASSALPGLAGGPYNEQFF.

The chain has TRBV2 and TRBJ2-7; D call uncertain. V lost 5 bases to trimming and J lost 3 bases, with 11 bases between them. The CDR3 loop spans 13 amino acids. CDR1 SNHLY and CDR2 FYNNEI come from the germline V gene. The CDR3 DNA is TGTGCCAGCAGTTCCACCCCTCTCTACGAGCAGTACTTC. The encoded protein is CASSSTPLYEQYF.

This clonotype has a handful of counts. This chain links TRBV29-1 with TRBJ2-5; D perhaps matches TRBD2 (6 bases). Trimming took 6 bases from V and 5 from J, leaving 19 bases between them. Per germline, CDR1 SQVTM and CDR2 ANQGSEA. This CDR3 comprises 14 residues. The CDR3 region has the DNA TGCAGCGTCAAACGGGCGGGACGGCTTGAGACCCAGTACTTC. This sequence encodes CSVKRAGRLETQYF.

This chain connects TRBV4-3 to TRBJ2-3; no clear D gene. The CDR3 loop spans 15 amino acids. V was clipped by 0 bases and J by 0 bases, with 7 bases between them. CDR1 and CDR2 from the germline V gene are LGHNA and YSLEER. The CDR3 is CASSQERLSTDTQYF. CDR3 nucleotide sequence: TGCGCCAGCAGCCAAGAACGGCTTAGCACAGATACGCAGTATTTT.

The chain employs TRBV11-2 and TRBJ2-5; 8 nucleotides line up with TRBD2. CDR1 and CDR2 from the germline V gene are SGHAT and FQNNGV. Trimming took 5 bases from V and 2 from J; bases not matched to a gene: 7. This CDR3 spans 15 amino acids. CDR3 region: CASSPRTSRQETQYF. The CDR3 nucleotides are TGTGCCAGCAGCCCCAGGACTAGCCGGCAAGAGACCCAGTACTTC.

This clonotype was seen a few times. V is TRBV20-1 and J is TRBJ2-7, with 11 nucleotides matching TRBD2. Germline loops: CDR1 DFQATT, CDR2 SNEGSKA (reference sequence). The CDR3 is made up of 14 amino acids. Trimming at V came to 6 bases and at J to 2 bases, leaving 6 bases not matched to a gene. CDR3 region: CSAETSGDAYEQYF. In nucleotides, the CDR3 is TGCAGTGCCGAGACTAGCGGGGATGCCTACGAGCAGTACTTC.

V usage is TRBV4-3 and J usage is TRBJ2-1; D not certain. Trimming shortened V by 3 bases and J by 5 bases, and 14 bases separated the two germline ends. This CDR3 has 15 residues. CDR1 and CDR2 from the germline V gene are LGHNA and YSLEER. The DNA for the CDR3 is TGCGCCAGCAGCCAGGGTCCTCCACCAGACAATGAGCAGTTCTTC. The encoded protein is CASSQGPPPDNEQFF.

This clonotype has a handful of counts. V usage is TRBV5-5 and J usage is TRBJ2-2; D might be TRBD2 (5 bases). The CDR3 contains 14 residues. V lost 6 bases and J 5 bases, leaving 14 bases between the germline ends. Per the germline V gene, CDR1 is SGHKS and CDR2 is YYEKEE (reference sequence). Here the CDR3 DNA reads TGTGCCAGCAACCGACAAGCGGCGACCGGGGAGCTGTTTTTT. This translates into CASNRQAATGELFF.

The chain employs TRBV7-9 and TRBJ2-3; 8 bases are shared with TRBD2. The CDR3 consists of 15 residues. Germline V gene lookup returns CDR1 SEHNR and CDR2 FQNEAQ (reference sequence). J lost 2 bases, V lost 5 bases, and 6 bases had no gene match. CDR3 nucleotides: TGTGCCAGCAGCCATACTAGCGGCAACACAGATACGCAGTATTTT. This gives the protein CASSHTSGNTDTQYF.

This clonotype was seen at least ten times. The chain recombines TRBV4-2 with TRBJ2-7; TRBD2 matches at 12 bases. Germline V gene data show CDR1 as LGHNA and CDR2 as YNFKEQ. Trimming removed 1 base from V and 4 bases from J; junction bases left unmatched: 8. The CDR3 runs 17 residues. The CDR3 loop is CASSQARWTSGDYEQYF. In nucleotides, the CDR3 is TGTGCCAGCAGCCAAGCCCGCTGGACTAGCGGGGATTACGAGCAGTACTTC.